This T cell receptor (beta chain) appears in the sequencing data of a study of T cells in Graves' hyperthyroidism and ophthalmopathy. Study-wide results and caveats: A model of 13 V-J features distinguished ophthalmopathy from stable hyperthyroidism. The blood repertoire included most of the expanded thyroid clonotypes above 0.001. Ophthalmopathy, as predicted by the model, came a median approximately 5.9 months after the prediction.

V lost 3 bases, J lost 12 bases, and 14 bases stayed unmatched. Germline-derived CDR1 and CDR2 are SGHRS and YFSETQ. CDR3 size: 16 residues. Uncontrolled infection, other autoimmune disease, pregnancy or lactation barred patients from enrollment. Template material for amplifying TCR beta CDR3 regions consisted of RNA transcripts. The HTBI primer set served for first-round RT-PCR of the TCR CDR3. MiXCR, applied by TCRdb to the multiplex PCR reads, yields one record per CDR3 protein. The sample includes about 660,000 distinct CDR3 sequences, 45% of them seen just once. This clonotype was seen just once. The antigen is not known.

The genes are TRBV5-1 and TRBJ2-7; 14 positions agree with TRBD2. The sequenced sample was peripheral blood or thyroid tissue (not recorded which). This sequence originates from an adult man with Graves' disease, either hyperthyroidism or ophthalmopathy (not recorded which). The CDR3 DNA reads TGCGCCAGCAGCTCCGTAGCGGGGGGACTAGCGGGAGTTCTGTACTTC. This translates into CASSSVAGGLAGVLYF.